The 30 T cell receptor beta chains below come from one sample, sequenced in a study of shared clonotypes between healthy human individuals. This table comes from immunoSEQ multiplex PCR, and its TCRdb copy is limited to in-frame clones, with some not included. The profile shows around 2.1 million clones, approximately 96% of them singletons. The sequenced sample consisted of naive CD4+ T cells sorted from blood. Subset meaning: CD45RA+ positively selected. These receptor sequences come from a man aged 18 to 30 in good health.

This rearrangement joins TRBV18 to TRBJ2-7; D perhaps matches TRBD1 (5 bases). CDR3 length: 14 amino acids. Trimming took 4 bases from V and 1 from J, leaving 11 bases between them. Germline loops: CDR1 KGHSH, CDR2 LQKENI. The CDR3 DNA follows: TGTGCCAGCTCACAATTGACAGAGTCCTACGAGCAGTACTTC. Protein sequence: CASSQLTESYEQYF.

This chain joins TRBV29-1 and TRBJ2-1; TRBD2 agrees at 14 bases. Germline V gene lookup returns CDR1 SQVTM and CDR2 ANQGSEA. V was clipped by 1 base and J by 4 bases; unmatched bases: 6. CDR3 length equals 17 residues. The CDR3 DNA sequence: TGCAGCGTTGAAGTACTCGGGACTAGCGGGGGTTACAATGAGCAGTTCTTC. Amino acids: CSVEVLGTSGGYNEQFF.

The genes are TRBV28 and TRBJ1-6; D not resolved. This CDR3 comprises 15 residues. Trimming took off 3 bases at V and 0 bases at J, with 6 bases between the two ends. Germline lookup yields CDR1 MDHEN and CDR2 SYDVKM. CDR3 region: CASSFGLSYNSPLHF. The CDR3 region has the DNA TGTGCCAGCAGTTTCGGCCTCTCCTATAATTCACCCCTCCACTTT.

The CDR3 bases are TGTGCCAGCAGCCTCCGGACAGGGGGCTTTTCACCCCTCCACTTT. This codes for CASSLRTGGFSPLHF. The genes are TRBV14 and TRBJ1-6; 11 bases fit TRBD1. Germline values: CDR1 SGHDN, CDR2 FVKESK. This CDR3 is 15 amino acids long. The V gene end was trimmed by 4 bases and the J gene end by 9 bases; junction bases not matched to a gene: 5.

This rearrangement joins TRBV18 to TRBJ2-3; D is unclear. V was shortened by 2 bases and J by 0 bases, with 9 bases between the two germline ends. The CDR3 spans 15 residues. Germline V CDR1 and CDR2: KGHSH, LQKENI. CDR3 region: CASSPIHSSTDTQYF. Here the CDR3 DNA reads TGTGCCAGCTCACCAATCCACTCTAGCACAGATACGCAGTATTTT.

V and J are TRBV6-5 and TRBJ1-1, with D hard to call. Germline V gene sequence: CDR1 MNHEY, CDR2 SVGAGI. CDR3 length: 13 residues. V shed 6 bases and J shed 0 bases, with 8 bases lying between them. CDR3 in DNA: TGTGCCAGCAGCAGGATCATGAACACTGAAGCTTTCTTT. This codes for CASSRIMNTEAFF.

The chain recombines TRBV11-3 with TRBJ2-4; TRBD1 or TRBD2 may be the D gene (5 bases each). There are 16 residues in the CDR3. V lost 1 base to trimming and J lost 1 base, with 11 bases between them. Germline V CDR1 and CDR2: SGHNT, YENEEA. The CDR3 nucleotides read TGTGCCAGCAGCTTAGGAGAGGGGTTGGCCAAAAACATTCAGTACTTC. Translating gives CASSLGEGLAKNIQYF.

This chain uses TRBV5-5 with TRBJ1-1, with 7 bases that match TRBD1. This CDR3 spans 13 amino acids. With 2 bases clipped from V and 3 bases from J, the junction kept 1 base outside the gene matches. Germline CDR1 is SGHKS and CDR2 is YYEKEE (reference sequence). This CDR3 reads CASSFTGDTEAFF. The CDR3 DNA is TGTGCCAGCAGCTTCACAGGGGACACTGAAGCTTTCTTT.

The CDR3 coding sequence is TGCGCCAGCAGCCAAGATATCGGGGTTCAAGAGACCCAGTACTTC. This codes for CASSQDIGVQETQYF. The chain employs TRBV4-3 and TRBJ2-5, with D perhaps TRBD2 (5 bases). The CDR3 is 15 residues long. The V end lost 0 bases, the J end lost 2 bases, and 10 bases lay between the germline ends. CDR1 is LGHNA and CDR2 is YSLEER in the germline V gene.

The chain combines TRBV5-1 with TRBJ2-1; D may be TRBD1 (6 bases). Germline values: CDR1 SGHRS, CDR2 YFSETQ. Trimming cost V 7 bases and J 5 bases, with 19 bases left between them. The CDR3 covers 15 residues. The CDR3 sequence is CASETGTMTNNEQFF. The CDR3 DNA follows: TGCGCCAGCGAAACCGGGACAATGACTAACAATGAGCAGTTCTTC. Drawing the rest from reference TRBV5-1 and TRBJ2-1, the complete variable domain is KAGVTQTPRYLIKTRGQQVTLSCSPISGHRSVSWYQQTPGQGLQFLFEYFSETQRNKGNFPGRFSGRQFSNSRSEMNVSTLELGDSALYLCASETGTMTNNEQFFGPGTRLTVL.

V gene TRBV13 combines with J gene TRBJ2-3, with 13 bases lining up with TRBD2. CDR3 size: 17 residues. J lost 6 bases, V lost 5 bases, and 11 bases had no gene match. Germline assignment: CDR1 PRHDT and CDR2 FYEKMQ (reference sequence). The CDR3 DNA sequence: TGTGCCAGCAGCCATCGACTAGCGGGAGGTAAGAAGGATACGCAGTATTTT. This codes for CASSHRLAGGKKDTQYF.

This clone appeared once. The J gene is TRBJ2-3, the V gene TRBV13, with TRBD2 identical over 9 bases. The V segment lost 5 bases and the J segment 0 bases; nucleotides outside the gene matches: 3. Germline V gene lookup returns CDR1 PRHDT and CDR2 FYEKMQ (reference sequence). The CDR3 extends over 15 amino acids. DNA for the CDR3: TGTGCCAGCAGCCCTACTAGCGGGAGCACAGATACGCAGTATTTT. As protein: CASSPTSGSTDTQYF.

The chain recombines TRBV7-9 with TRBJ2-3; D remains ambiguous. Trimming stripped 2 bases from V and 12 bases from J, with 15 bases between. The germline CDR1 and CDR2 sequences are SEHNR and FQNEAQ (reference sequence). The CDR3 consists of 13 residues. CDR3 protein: CASSLRVSADQYF. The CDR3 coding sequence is TGTGCCAGCAGCTTAAGGGTGTCGGCGGACCAGTATTTT.

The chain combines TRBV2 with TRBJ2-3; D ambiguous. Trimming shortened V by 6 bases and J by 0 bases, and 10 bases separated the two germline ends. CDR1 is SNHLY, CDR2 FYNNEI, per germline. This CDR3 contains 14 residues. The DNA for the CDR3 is TGTGCCAGCAGCGCCGGCCTTAGCACAGATACGCAGTATTTT. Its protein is CASSAGLSTDTQYF.

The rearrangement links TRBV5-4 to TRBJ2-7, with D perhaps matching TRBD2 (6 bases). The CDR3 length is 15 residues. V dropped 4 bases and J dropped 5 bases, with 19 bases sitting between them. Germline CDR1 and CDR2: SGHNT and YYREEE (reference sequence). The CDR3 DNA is TGTGCCAGCAGCAACCCACTAGCAACTGTCCACGAGCAGTACTTC. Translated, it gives CASSNPLATVHEQYF.

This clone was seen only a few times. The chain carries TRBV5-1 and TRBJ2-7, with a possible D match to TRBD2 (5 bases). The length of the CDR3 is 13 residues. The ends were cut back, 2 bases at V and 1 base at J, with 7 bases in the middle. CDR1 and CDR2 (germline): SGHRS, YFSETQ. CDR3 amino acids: CASSFGVSYEQYF. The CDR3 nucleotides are TGCGCCAGCAGCTTCGGGGTGTCCTACGAGCAGTACTTC. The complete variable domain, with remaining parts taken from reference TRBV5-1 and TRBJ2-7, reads KAGVTQTPRYLIKTRGQQVTLSCSPISGHRSVSWYQQTPGQGLQFLFEYFSETQRNKGNFPGRFSGRQFSNSRSEMNVSTLELGDSALYLCASSFGVSYEQYFGPGTRLTVT.

In DNA, the CDR3 is TGTGCCAGCAGCTTAGGCCGTGTAGCGGGAGGGCCAATCGGGGAGCTGTTTTTT. Protein sequence: CASSLGRVAGGPIGELFF. The chain uses TRBV7-9 and TRBJ2-2; 11 nucleotides match TRBD2. The V and J ends lost 1 base and 7 bases, in that order; junction bases with no gene match: 11. This CDR3 has 18 residues. Germline V gives CDR1 SEHNR, CDR2 FQNEAQ (reference sequence). Supplemented by reference TRBV7-9 and TRBJ2-2, the full variable domain reads DTGVSQNPRHKITKRGQNVTFRCDPISEHNRLYWYRQTLGQGPEFLTYFQNEAQLEKSRLLSDRFSAERPKGSFSTLEIQRTEQGDSAMYLCASSLGRVAGGPIGELFFGEGSRLTVL.

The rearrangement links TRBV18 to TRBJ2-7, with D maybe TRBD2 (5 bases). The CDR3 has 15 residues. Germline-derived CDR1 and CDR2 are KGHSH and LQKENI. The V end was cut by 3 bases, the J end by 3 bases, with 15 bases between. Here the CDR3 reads CASSPTRDPVYEQYF. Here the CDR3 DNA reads TGTGCCAGCTCACCCACCCGGGATCCCGTCTACGAGCAGTACTTC.

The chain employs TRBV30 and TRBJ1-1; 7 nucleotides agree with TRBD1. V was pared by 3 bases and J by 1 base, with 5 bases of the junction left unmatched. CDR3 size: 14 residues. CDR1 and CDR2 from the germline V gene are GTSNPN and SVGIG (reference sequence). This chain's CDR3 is CAWRAWTGNTEAFF. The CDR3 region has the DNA TGTGCCTGGAGGGCCTGGACAGGGAACACTGAAGCTTTCTTT. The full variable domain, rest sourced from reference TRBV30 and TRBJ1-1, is SQTIHQWPATLVQPVGSPLSLECTVEGTSNPNLYWYRQAAGRGLQLLFYSVGIGQISSEVPQNLSASRPQDRQFILSSKKLLLSDSGFYLCAWRAWTGNTEAFFGQGTRLTVV.

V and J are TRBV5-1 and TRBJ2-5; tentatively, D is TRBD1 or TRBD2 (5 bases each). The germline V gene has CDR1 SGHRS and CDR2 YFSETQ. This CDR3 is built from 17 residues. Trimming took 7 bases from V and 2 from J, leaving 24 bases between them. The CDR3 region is CASYRDAQRRDQETQYF. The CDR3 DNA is TGCGCCAGCTACCGGGACGCCCAAAGACGGGATCAAGAGACCCAGTACTTC. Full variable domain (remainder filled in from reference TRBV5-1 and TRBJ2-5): KAGVTQTPRYLIKTRGQQVTLSCSPISGHRSVSWYQQTPGQGLQFLFEYFSETQRNKGNFPGRFSGRQFSNSRSEMNVSTLELGDSALYLCASYRDAQRRDQETQYFGPGTRLLVL.

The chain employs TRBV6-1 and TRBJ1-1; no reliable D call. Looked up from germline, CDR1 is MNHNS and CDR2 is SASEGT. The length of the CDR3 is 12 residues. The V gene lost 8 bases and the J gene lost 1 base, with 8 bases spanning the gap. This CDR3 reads CASRGTNTEAFF. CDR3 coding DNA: TGTGCCAGCCGGGGTACGAACACTGAAGCTTTCTTT.

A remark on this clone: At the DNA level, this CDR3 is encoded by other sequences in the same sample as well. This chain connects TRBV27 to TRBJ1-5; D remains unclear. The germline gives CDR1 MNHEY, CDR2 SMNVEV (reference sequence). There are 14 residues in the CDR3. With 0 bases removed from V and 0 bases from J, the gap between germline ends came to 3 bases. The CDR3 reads CASSLSISNQPQHF. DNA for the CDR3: TGTGCCAGCAGTTTATCGATTAGCAATCAGCCCCAGCATTTT.

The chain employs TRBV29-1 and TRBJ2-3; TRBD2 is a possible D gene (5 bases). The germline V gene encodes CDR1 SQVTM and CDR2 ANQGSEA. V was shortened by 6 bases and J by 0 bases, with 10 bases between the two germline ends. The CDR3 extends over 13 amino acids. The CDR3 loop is CSVSGGSTDTQYF. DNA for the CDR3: TGCAGCGTCTCAGGAGGAAGCACAGATACGCAGTATTTT.

The CDR3 DNA is TGCGCCAGCAGCCAGGTCATCGGAGTATCCAATCAGCCCCAGCATTTT. Protein product: CASSQVIGVSNQPQHF. This chain joins TRBV4-1 and TRBJ1-5; D uncertain. V dropped 3 bases and J dropped 3 bases, with 15 bases sitting between them. CDR3 length: 16 amino acids. From germline, CDR1 is MGHRA and CDR2 YSYEKL.

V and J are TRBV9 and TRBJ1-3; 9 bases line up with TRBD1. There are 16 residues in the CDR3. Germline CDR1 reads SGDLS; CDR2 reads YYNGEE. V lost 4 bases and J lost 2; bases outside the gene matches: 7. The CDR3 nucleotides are TGTGCCAGCAGCCTCGGACAGGGGAAGACTGGAAACACCATATATTTT. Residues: CASSLGQGKTGNTIYF.

Written as DNA, the CDR3 is TGCAGCGTTGCCGCCGGGCGTAATGAGCAGTTCTTC. It is translated as CSVAAGRNEQFF. The chain carries TRBV29-1 and TRBJ2-1; D is uncertain. Trimming took off 4 bases at V and 7 bases at J, with 11 bases between the two ends. CDR1 is SQVTM and CDR2 is ANQGSEA in the germline V gene. This CDR3 contains 12 residues.

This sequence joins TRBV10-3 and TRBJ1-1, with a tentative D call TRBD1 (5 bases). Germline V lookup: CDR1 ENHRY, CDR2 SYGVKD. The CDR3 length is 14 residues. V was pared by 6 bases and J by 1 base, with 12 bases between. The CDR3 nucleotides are TGTGCCATCAGCTCCTCCGGGGGGAACACTGAAGCTTTCTTT. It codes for CAISSSGGNTEAFF.

The DNA of the CDR3 is TGCGCCAGCAGCCCGCCGGGACCTGAGCAGTTCTTC. Translating it yields CASSPPGPEQFF. V is TRBV5-1 and J is TRBJ2-1; D may match TRBD1 or TRBD2 (5 bases each). V was cut by 4 bases and J by 9 bases, with 11 bases left in between. The CDR3 covers 12 residues. Germline V CDR1 and CDR2: SGHRS, YFSETQ. The whole variable domain, remainder taken from reference TRBV5-1 and TRBJ2-1, is KAGVTQTPRYLIKTRGQQVTLSCSPISGHRSVSWYQQTPGQGLQFLFEYFSETQRNKGNFPGRFSGRQFSNSRSEMNVSTLELGDSALYLCASSPPGPEQFFGPGTRLTVL.

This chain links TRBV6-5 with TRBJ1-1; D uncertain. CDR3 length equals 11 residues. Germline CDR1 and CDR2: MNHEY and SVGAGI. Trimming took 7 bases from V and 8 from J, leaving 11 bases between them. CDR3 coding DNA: TGTGCCAGCAATAACGGGGTCGAAGCTTTCTTT. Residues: CASNNGVEAFF.

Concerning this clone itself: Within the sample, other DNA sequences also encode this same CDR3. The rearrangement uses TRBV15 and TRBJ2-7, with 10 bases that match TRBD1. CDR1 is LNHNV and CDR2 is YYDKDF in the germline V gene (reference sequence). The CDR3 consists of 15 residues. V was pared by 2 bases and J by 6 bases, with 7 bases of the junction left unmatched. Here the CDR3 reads CATSRTGTGASEQYF. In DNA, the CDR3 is TGTGCCACCAGCAGAACCGGGACAGGGGCCTCCGAGCAGTACTTC.